Listed below are T cell receptor beta chains from one sample, sequenced in a study of early T cells in non-severe SARS-CoV-2 infection. Each CDR3 protein is one row after TCRdb ran MiXCR on the 5' RACE reads. The table has some 67,000 distinct CDR3 sequences, about 13% seen once; the top ten hold approximately 5.5%. Sequencing was carried out using whole blood. These receptors were collected from an adult who was a healthcare worker with PCR-confirmed SARS-CoV-2 infection or an uninfected control (not recorded which). The CDR3 runs from the conserved cysteine through the conserved F or W. Each record gives: CDR3 DNA, CDR3 protein, V gene, J gene, D gene, clone size. The D gene is left open where the match is weak. Size tells how often a clone was seen (once, few, many) or the class of an expanded clone, and some rows leave it out.

CDR3 DNA: TGTGCCAGCAGCACGACCCCAGGTACGACAGATACGCAGTATTTT; CDR3 protein: CASSTTPGTTDTQYF; V gene: TRBV9; J gene: TRBJ2-3; D gene: NA; clone size: few
CDR3 DNA: TGCGCCAGCAGTCCCCGGACAATAGGGCCCTATAATTCACCCCTCCACTTT; CDR3 protein: CASSPRTIGPYNSPLHF; V gene: TRBV23-1; J gene: TRBJ1-6; D gene: NA; clone size: few
CDR3 DNA: TGTGCCAGCAGTTTCCCGGGGGGCTTAGCAGCCCCGAGGTTTTGGGATGAGCAGTTCTTC; CDR3 protein: CASSFPGGLAAPRFWDEQFF; V gene: TRBV11-2; J gene: TRBJ2-1; D gene: NA; clone size: many
CDR3 DNA: TGTGCCAGCAGCTTAGTAGCAGGTTCTGGGGGGCGACAGCCCCAGCATTTT; CDR3 protein: CASSLVAGSGGRQPQHF; V gene: TRBV7-8; J gene: TRBJ1-5; D gene: NA; clone size: many
CDR3 DNA: TGCAGCGCCCTGGGGGGGCATGGGCAGTTCTTC; CDR3 protein: CSALGGHGQFF; V gene: TRBV29-1; J gene: TRBJ2-1; D gene: NA; clone size: few
CDR3 DNA: TGTGCCAGCCGAGCGGGGAACTCCTACAATGAGCAGTTCTTC; CDR3 protein: CASRAGNSYNEQFF; V gene: TRBV6-2/TRBV6-3; J gene: TRBJ2-1; D gene: TRBD2; clone size: few
CDR3 DNA: TGCAGCGTTGGAAGAGCGGGACCCTACGAGCAGTACTTC; CDR3 protein: CSVGRAGPYEQYF; V gene: TRBV29-1; J gene: TRBJ2-7; D gene: TRBD2; clone size: few
CDR3 DNA: TGTGCCAGCAGCTTAGGGCAGGGGTCCCGGAGCGGGGAGCTGTTTTTT; CDR3 protein: CASSLGQGSRSGELFF; V gene: TRBV11-2; J gene: TRBJ2-2; D gene: NA; clone size: few
CDR3 DNA: TGTGCCAGCAGTTTAGTCGTTGATCAGCCCCAGCATTTT; CDR3 protein: CASSLVVDQPQHF; V gene: TRBV12-3/TRBV12-4; J gene: TRBJ1-5; D gene: NA; clone size: many
CDR3 DNA: TGTGCCAGCAGCCTACTAGTTGGCACCGGGGAGCTGTTTTTT; CDR3 protein: CASSLLVGTGELFF; V gene: TRBV6-5; J gene: TRBJ2-2; D gene: NA; clone size: many
CDR3 DNA: TGCAGTGCTAGGGACCAGGTCGGGTCCTACAATGAGCAGTTCTTC; CDR3 protein: CSARDQVGSYNEQFF; V gene: TRBV20-1; J gene: TRBJ2-1; D gene: NA; clone size: NA
CDR3 DNA: TGTGCCAGCAGTTATGTTCGGACTGAAGCTTTCTTT; CDR3 protein: CASSYVRTEAFF; V gene: TRBV6-6; J gene: TRBJ1-1; D gene: NA; clone size: NA
CDR3 DNA: TGTGCCAGCAGCCCAGACAGGGGATTCAATCAGCCCCAGCATTTT; CDR3 protein: CASSPDRGFNQPQHF; V gene: TRBV7-2; J gene: TRBJ1-5; D gene: TRBD1; clone size: few
CDR3 DNA: TGCAGTGCTAGTCCCACGGGGGACGCCAGGATGAGGGAGCAGTACTTC; CDR3 protein: CSASPTGDARMREQYF; V gene: TRBV20-1; J gene: TRBJ2-7; D gene: NA; clone size: many
CDR3 DNA: TGTGCCTCACCGGGACCCTCGTGGGGCACTGAAGCTTTCTTT; CDR3 protein: CASPGPSWGTEAFF; V gene: TRBV30; J gene: TRBJ1-1; D gene: NA; clone size: NA
CDR3 DNA: TGCGCCAGCAAACAGGAACAGGGAGACTATGGCTACACCTTC; CDR3 protein: CASKQEQGDYGYTF; V gene: TRBV4-1; J gene: TRBJ1-2; D gene: NA; clone size: few
CDR3 DNA: TGTGCCAGCAGCTCCTCCGGGACAGCCTACAATGAGCAGTTCTTC; CDR3 protein: CASSSSGTAYNEQFF; V gene: TRBV5-6; J gene: TRBJ2-1; D gene: TRBD1; clone size: many
CDR3 DNA: TGTGCCAGCACCGGGGGCTGCCGGGAGACCCAGTACTTC; CDR3 protein: CASTGGCRETQYF; V gene: TRBV6-4; J gene: TRBJ2-5; D gene: NA; clone size: few
CDR3 DNA: TGTGCCAGCAGCTTAATGGTGGAAGCTTTCTTT; CDR3 protein: CASSLMVEAFF; V gene: TRBV7-9; J gene: TRBJ1-1; D gene: NA; clone size: many
CDR3 DNA: TGCGCCAGCAGCGGGGACGGAACAGAGACCCAGTACTTC; CDR3 protein: CASSGDGTETQYF; V gene: TRBV5-1; J gene: TRBJ2-5; D gene: NA; clone size: NA
CDR3 DNA: TGTGCCAGCAGTTACGTCCGGGGAAGGGACACTGAAGCTTTCTTT; CDR3 protein: CASSYVRGRDTEAFF; V gene: TRBV6-6; J gene: TRBJ1-1; D gene: NA; clone size: NA
CDR3 DNA: TGTGCCAGCAGTTTGAGCGGCGGCTCCACTGAAGCTTTCTTT; CDR3 protein: CASSLSGGSTEAFF; V gene: TRBV12-3/TRBV12-4; J gene: TRBJ1-1; D gene: NA; clone size: few
CDR3 DNA: TGTGCCAGCGGCTCAACAGGGTTGAGCTACACCTTC; CDR3 protein: CASGSTGLSYTF; V gene: TRBV11-2; J gene: TRBJ1-2; D gene: NA; clone size: NA
CDR3 DNA: TGCAGTGCTAGGGTCGGGAGCGTATTTCAAGAGACCCAGTACTTC; CDR3 protein: CSARVGSVFQETQYF; V gene: TRBV20-1; J gene: TRBJ2-5; D gene: NA; clone size: many
CDR3 DNA: TGCAGTGCTCACCGGGATACCTACAATGAGCAGTTCTTC; CDR3 protein: CSAHRDTYNEQFF; V gene: TRBV20-1; J gene: TRBJ2-1; D gene: NA; clone size: NA
CDR3 DNA: TGTGCCAGCAGTTGGACCCGGCCCGGGGAGCTGTTTTTT; CDR3 protein: CASSWTRPGELFF; V gene: TRBV12-3/TRBV12-4; J gene: TRBJ2-2; D gene: NA; clone size: few
CDR3 DNA: TGCAGTGCTAGACAGGGGGCCTATGGCTACACCTTC; CDR3 protein: CSARQGAYGYTF; V gene: TRBV20-1; J gene: TRBJ1-2; D gene: TRBD1; clone size: many
CDR3 DNA: TGTGCCAGCAGCCAAAGGGGGGACTCGGAGTACTTC; CDR3 protein: CASSQRGDSEYF; V gene: TRBV11-3; J gene: TRBJ2-5; D gene: NA; clone size: many
CDR3 DNA: TGCGCCAGCAGCCAAGTTAAAGGCTTCTATGGCTACACCTTC; CDR3 protein: CASSQVKGFYGYTF; V gene: TRBV4-1; J gene: TRBJ1-2; D gene: NA; clone size: NA
CDR3 DNA: TGTGCCAGCAGCGTCACGGGCGCCACAGATACGCAGTATTTT; CDR3 protein: CASSVTGATDTQYF; V gene: TRBV9; J gene: TRBJ2-3; D gene: NA; clone size: NA
CDR3 DNA: TGCAGTGCTAGAGATCCCCAGCGGGAGGGGTCAGATACGCAGTATTTT; CDR3 protein: CSARDPQREGSDTQYF; V gene: TRBV20-1; J gene: TRBJ2-3; D gene: TRBD2; clone size: NA
CDR3 DNA: TGCAGTGCCTGGAGAGAAGTAGCGGGAGGGAAACAGTTCTTC; CDR3 protein: CSAWREVAGGKQFF; V gene: TRBV20-1; J gene: TRBJ2-1; D gene: TRBD2; clone size: few
CDR3 DNA: TGTGCCAGCAGAAATGACAGGGGGCATGAGCAGTTCTTC; CDR3 protein: CASRNDRGHEQFF; V gene: TRBV7-9; J gene: TRBJ2-1; D gene: TRBD1; clone size: many
CDR3 DNA: TGCGCCAGCAGCCCGCGGACAGAAACTAACTATGGCTACACCTTC; CDR3 protein: CASSPRTETNYGYTF; V gene: TRBV5-1; J gene: TRBJ1-2; D gene: NA; clone size: many
CDR3 DNA: TGCAGCGTTGTTCTAGCGGGGGCCTACAATGAGCAGTTCTTC; CDR3 protein: CSVVLAGAYNEQFF; V gene: TRBV29-1; J gene: TRBJ2-1; D gene: TRBD2; clone size: many
CDR3 DNA: TGCGCCAGCAGTAACAGGGGAATCTCCTACAATGAGCAGTTCTTC; CDR3 protein: CASSNRGISYNEQFF; V gene: TRBV10-1; J gene: TRBJ2-1; D gene: TRBD1; clone size: few
CDR3 DNA: TGTGCCAGCAGACGCCGGGACCGCTCCGACAATGAGCAGTTCTTC; CDR3 protein: CASRRRDRSDNEQFF; V gene: TRBV7-9; J gene: TRBJ2-1; D gene: NA; clone size: few
CDR3 DNA: TGTGCCAGCAGCCCACAGAACACCGGGGAGCTGTTTTTT; CDR3 protein: CASSPQNTGELFF; V gene: TRBV6-4; J gene: TRBJ2-2; D gene: NA; clone size: many
CDR3 DNA: TGTGCCAGCAGCCAAACAGTAGATAATGAGCAGTTCTTC; CDR3 protein: CASSQTVDNEQFF; V gene: TRBV3-1; J gene: TRBJ2-1; D gene: NA; clone size: NA
CDR3 DNA: TGCAGCGTCGGGGGACTAGCGACCTACGAGCAGTACTTC; CDR3 protein: CSVGGLATYEQYF; V gene: TRBV29-1; J gene: TRBJ2-7; D gene: TRBD2; clone size: NA
CDR3 DNA: TGTGCCAGCAGCTTTAGCGGGGGGGCGGACAATGAGCAGTTCTTC; CDR3 protein: CASSFSGGADNEQFF; V gene: TRBV7-2; J gene: TRBJ2-1; D gene: TRBD2; clone size: many
CDR3 DNA: TGCAGCGTTGAAGAAGGCTTAGCGGGGGTTACCTACAATGAGCAGTTCTTC; CDR3 protein: CSVEEGLAGVTYNEQFF; V gene: TRBV29-1; J gene: TRBJ2-1; D gene: TRBD2; clone size: many